The 4 T cell receptor beta chains presented below share a single source sample, sequenced in a study of memory CD4+ T cells and cytomegalovirus serostatus. Libraries were prepared by immunoSEQ multiplex PCR; TCRdb keeps only in-frame clonotypes and omits some of them. The sample lists tens of thousands of clones, approximately 72% occurring once. The sort gate was single viable CD3+CD4+CD8-CD45RO+ cells for memory CD4+ T cells. The material sequenced was memory CD4+ T cells from blood. These receptors all stem from an adult in good health and CMV-seronegative.

This clone showed up just a few times. The V call is TRBV6-5, the J call TRBJ1-1; D is undetermined. The CDR3 is made up of 12 amino acids. The ends were cut back, 0 bases at V and 14 bases at J, with 13 bases in the middle. Germline CDR1 MNHEY, CDR2 SVGAGI. Here the CDR3 reads CASSYSKGYGFF. CDR3 sequence (DNA): TGTGCCAGCAGTTACTCGAAGGGATACGGGTTCTTT.

This chain joins TRBV20-1 and TRBJ1-1; D is undetermined. CDR1 and CDR2 from the germline V gene are DFQATT and SNEGSKA (reference sequence). The V and J ends lost 0 bases and 6 bases respectively, with 5 bases between them. The CDR3 spans 11 residues. The CDR3 is CSARDWPEAFF. For the CDR3, the DNA is TGCAGTGCTAGAGATTGGCCTGAAGCTTTCTTT.

The V call is TRBV30, the J call TRBJ1-2; TRBD1 might be the D (6 bases). There are 15 residues in the CDR3. The germline CDR1 and CDR2 sequences are GTSNPN and SVGIG (reference sequence). Between the trimmed V and J ends, which lost 2 bases and 3 bases, there was a span of 16 bases. Here the CDR3 reads CAWSHTRGGDYGYTF. The CDR3 DNA sequence: TGTGCCTGGAGTCATACGAGGGGGGGAGACTATGGCTACACCTTC.

This clone showed up just once. This chain links TRBV6-1 with TRBJ1-1; 9 nucleotides line up with TRBD1. Germline trimming cut 2 bases from V and 4 bases from J; bases unmatched to any gene: 8. The germline V gene has CDR1 MNHNS and CDR2 SASEGT. The CDR3 totals 16 residues. The CDR3: CASSEMRGQGGTEAFF. The DNA of the CDR3 is TGTGCCAGCAGTGAAATGAGGGGACAGGGCGGCACTGAAGCTTTCTTT.